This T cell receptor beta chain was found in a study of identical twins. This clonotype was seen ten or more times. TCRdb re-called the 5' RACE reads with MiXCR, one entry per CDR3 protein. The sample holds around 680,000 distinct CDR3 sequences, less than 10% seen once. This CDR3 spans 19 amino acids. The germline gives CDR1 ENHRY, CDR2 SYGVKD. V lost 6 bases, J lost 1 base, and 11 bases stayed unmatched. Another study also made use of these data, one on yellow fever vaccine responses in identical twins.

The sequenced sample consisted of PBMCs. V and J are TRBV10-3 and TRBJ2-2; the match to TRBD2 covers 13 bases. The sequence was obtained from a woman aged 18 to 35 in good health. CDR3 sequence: CAISEPGLAGRKNTGELFF. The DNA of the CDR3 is TGTGCCATCAGCGAACCGGGACTAGCGGGAAGAAAGAACACCGGGGAGCTGTTTTTT.